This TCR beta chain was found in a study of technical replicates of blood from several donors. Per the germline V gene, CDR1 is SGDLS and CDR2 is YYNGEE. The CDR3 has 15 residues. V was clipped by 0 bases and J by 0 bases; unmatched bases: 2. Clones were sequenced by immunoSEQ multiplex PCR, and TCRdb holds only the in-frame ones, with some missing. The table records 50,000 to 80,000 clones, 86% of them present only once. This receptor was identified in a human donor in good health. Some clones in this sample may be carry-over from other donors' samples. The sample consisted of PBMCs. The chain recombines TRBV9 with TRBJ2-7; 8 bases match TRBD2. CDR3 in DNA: TGTGCCAGCAGCGTAGGTAGCGGGACCTCCTACGAGCAGTACTTC. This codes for CASSVGSGTSYEQYF.